This T cell receptor beta chain was profiled in a study of T cells in Graves' hyperthyroidism and ophthalmopathy (dated by TCRdb to the late 2010s). Background on the whole study: Peripheral blood was sampled at the time of initial diagnosis, prior to any treatment. To identify distinguishing TCR V-J signatures, a discovery cohort of roughly 100 patients was used, comprising 40 to 45 with Graves' ophthalmopathy and some 60 with stable Graves' hyperthyroidism. Prospective prediction of ophthalmopathy was tested in an independent validation cohort consisting of roughly 19 hyperthyroidism patients and some 17 patients who later progressed to ophthalmopathy. The 75 to 100 discovery patients were divided at random into training and test sets in a 7:3 ratio. Thyroid tissue and blood T-cell repertoires from about six Graves' hyperthyroidism patients were also compared in the study. After sampling, hyperthyroidism patients received methimazole starting at 30 mg daily, and ophthalmopathy patients received high-dose intravenous methylprednisolone. According to the paper, TCR Vbeta CDR3 sequencing was carried out on 135 peripheral blood samples, which came from about 45 ophthalmopathy, roughly 75 hyperthyroidism and about 17 progressor patients. Beyond this particular receptor, the publication reports: During validation, the model predicted progression to ophthalmopathy a median of roughly six months ahead of onset, with around 71% sensitivity and about 75% specificity. Blood samples also contained most of the expanded thyroid clonotypes (frequency above 0.001), which suggests that blood repertoires may reflect thyroid immune responses. Sample size was not statistically predetermined, and blinding of investigators to group allocation was not performed. A 13 V-J signature model separated ophthalmopathy from stable hyperthyroidism, with just over 85% sensitivity and just under 84% specificity in cross-validation and 80%/75% in testing.

Ten or more counts support this clonotype. Which antigen it targets is not known. Base qualities are not provided; no much larger clone lies one nucleotide away. Hyperthyroidism patients were newly diagnosed, had a disease duration of under 2 months, and were aged 18 to 65 years. Any patient with an uncontrolled infection, another autoimmune disease, pregnancy or lactation was excluded. Clinical symptoms, serum thyroxine and TRAb, thyroid ultrasound, and orbital computed tomography formed the basis for the diagnoses. Blood from progressor patients was drawn when they were first diagnosed with hyperthyroidism, before any ophthalmopathy symptoms appeared. PBMCs were separated from about 10 ml of fresh peripheral blood using Ficoll-Paque density gradient centrifugation. Patients classed as progressors first received a Graves' hyperthyroidism diagnosis and then went on to develop ophthalmopathy during follow-up. Total RNA was extracted using Trizol reagent, and RNA quality was assessed on an Agilent 2100 Bioanalyzer.

Including cysteine and phenylalanine, the CDR3 has 17 amino acids. Only the CDR3 DNA stays, 51 bases, in frame from base 1. Relative to germline, V is 0 bases shorter and J is 1 base shorter, with 15 bases between their ends. The germline V gene gives CDR1 as MGHRA and CDR2 as YSYEKL. TCR beta CDR3 regions were amplified from RNA transcripts. For the first round of RT-PCR on the TCR CDR3, the HTBI primer set was used together with the Qiagen OneStep RT-PCR kit. Libraries were constructed in a second round of multiplex PCR, after which size selection and purification were carried out. Libraries were sequenced paired-end with 100 bp reads on an Illumina HiSeq2000. In the paper's pipeline: SOAPnuke was used to process the raw data, with reads discarded if the reads contained adapters or uncalled bases, had a mean Phred below 15, or lacked an exact constant-primer or identifier match. High-quality paired reads were merged with COPE v1.2.5, and unique nucleotide sequences were defined as clonotypes. Clonotypes were aligned to IMGT TRBV, TRBD and TRBJ reference segments using MiTCR v1.1. The analysis included only V-J combinations with a frequency above 0.0001, which together covered more than 99% of the repertoires. The TCS score was defined as F50 (clonal expansion) divided by E x V (chaos), with BLOSUM62-based TCRdist calculated between CDR3 peptides within each V-J. Welch's t-statistics and random forest reduced roughly 540 V-J features to roughly 13, which were used in a naive Bayes classifier (R e1071). TCRdb took the public reads, trimmed them with fastp at Q25, ran MiXCR for clone calling and kept in-frame beta chains. Under each unique CDR3 protein, matching rows form one entry showing the most common genes and DNA. TCRdb, not the authors, supplied the V and J calls. The sample yields about 280,000 distinct CDR3 sequences; less than 30% were counted once. In total, the top ten clones hold about 30% of the sample.

Sequencing was performed on blood. This receptor was obtained from a man aged 40-50 years with Graves' hyperthyroidism that later progressed to Graves' ophthalmopathy. The receptor chain draws on TRBV4-1 and TRBJ2-5; the D gene is possibly TRBD1 or TRBD2, with 6 bases matching each. The nucleotide sequence is TGCGCCAGCAGCCAAGAGTTCGGGGGCAACACCCAAGAGACCCAGTACTTC. This translates into CASSQEFGGNTQETQYF.